These 23 T cell receptor beta chains share one sample of origin, sequenced in a study of graft-versus-host responses after intestinal transplantation. Sequencing used immunoSEQ multiplex PCR; TCRdb keeps in-frame clones, though not all of them. The top ten clones hold 1% to 1.3% of a sample with roughly 27,000 clones, 75% to 90% of them seen once. The sequencing used PBMCs, collected approximately four weeks after intestinal transplant. Every receptor here comes from a human patient who received an intestinal transplant, so some T cells may come from the graft donor.

V usage is TRBV7-9 and J usage is TRBJ2-1, with TRBD1 as a possible D gene (6 bases). The CDR3 contains 17 residues. Trimming took off 1 base at V and 0 bases at J, with 13 bases between the two ends. CDR1 is SEHNR and CDR2 is FQNEAQ in the germline V gene (reference sequence). The CDR3 DNA sequence: TGTGCCAGCAGCTTAGGGGGGCCCCGGAGCTCCTACAATGAGCAGTTCTTC. This encodes CASSLGGPRSSYNEQFF.

V is TRBV7-2 and J is TRBJ1-5; perhaps TRBD1 as D (5 bases). The CDR3 extends over 17 amino acids. Trimming took 2 bases from V and 5 from J, leaving 19 bases between them. Germline V CDR1 and CDR2: SGHTA, FQGNSA. CDR3 in amino acids: CASSLRQGIWGDQPQHF. For the CDR3, the DNA is TGTGCCAGCAGCTTAAGGCAGGGTATTTGGGGGGATCAGCCCCAGCATTTT.

The chain couples TRBV10-2 to TRBJ2-3; 10 positions match TRBD2. The V gene's germline CDR1 is WSHSY and CDR2 SAAADI. CDR3 size: 24 residues. V lost 5 bases and J lost 2; bases outside the gene matches: 31. In DNA form, the CDR3 reads TGCGCCAGCAGTCCCCAGCTTCCTGAGTCGACGGGGTTAGCGGGGGGAAAGAACACAGATACGCAGTATTTT. Translated: CASSPQLPESTGLAGGKNTDTQYF.

The V gene is TRBV15, the J gene TRBJ2-1; perhaps D is TRBD1 or TRBD2 (6 bases each). This CDR3 comprises 16 residues. V was pared by 1 base and J by 5 bases, with 15 bases between. In germline, CDR1 is LNHNV, CDR2 YYDKDF (reference sequence). In DNA, the CDR3 is TGTGCCACCAGCAGAGTCGGTTGGGGGGCTGACAATGAGCAGTTCTTC. It specifies CATSRVGWGADNEQFF.

The chain links TRBV6-1 to TRBJ2-1; 11 bases map to TRBD2. There are 14 residues in the CDR3. Trimming cost V 9 bases and J 3 bases; bases outside gene matches: 4. CDR1 and CDR2 (germline): MNHNS, SASEGT. The CDR3 protein is CASGLAGNYNEQFF. The CDR3 DNA is TGTGCCAGTGGACTAGCGGGTAACTACAATGAGCAGTTCTTC.

The V gene is TRBV9, the J gene TRBJ2-3, with D perhaps given as TRBD1 or TRBD2 (5 bases each). The CDR3 totals 14 residues. Trimming stripped 0 bases from V and 6 bases from J, with 11 bases between. Looked up from germline, CDR1 is SGDLS and CDR2 is YYNGEE. For the CDR3, the DNA is TGTGCCAGCAGCGTAGGAGTGGGACCGGATACGCAGTATTTT. It codes for CASSVGVGPDTQYF.

The chain combines TRBV5-1 with TRBJ2-7, with D possibly matching TRBD2 (6 bases). The germline V and J ends were trimmed by 0 bases and 4 bases, with 14 bases remaining between them. CDR1 is SGHRS, CDR2 YFSETQ, per germline. The CDR3 contains 15 residues. For the CDR3, the DNA is TGCGCCAGCAGCTTGGGACCCCGCGGGGAATACGAGCAGTACTTC. Encoded protein: CASSLGPRGEYEQYF.

V usage is TRBV6-1 and J usage is TRBJ2-5; D gene ambiguous. CDR3 length equals 15 residues. V was trimmed by 2 bases and J by 2 bases, leaving 12 bases between them. CDR1 is MNHNS and CDR2 is SASEGT in the germline V gene. The chain's CDR3 is CASSEFPQPQETQYF. The DNA for the CDR3 is TGTGCCAGCAGTGAATTTCCCCAGCCGCAAGAGACCCAGTACTTC.

The V gene is TRBV2, the J gene TRBJ2-2; 8 bases line up with TRBD1. Germline loops: CDR1 SNHLY, CDR2 FYNNEI. Unmatched junction bases numbered 9, after V lost 6 bases and J lost 3 bases. The CDR3 is made up of 16 amino acids. CDR3 sequence reads: CASRDDRGGYTGELFF. The DNA for the CDR3 is TGTGCCAGCAGGGACGACAGGGGAGGATACACCGGGGAGCTGTTTTTT.

This clone was seen only once. V and J are TRBV2 and TRBJ2-7, with 7 bases identical to TRBD2. The trim removed 3 bases at V and 6 bases at J, leaving 8 bases unmatched. The CDR3 contains 14 residues. Germline CDR1 is SNHLY and CDR2 is FYNNEI. CDR3 in amino acids: CASSDSSGSGEQYF. In nucleotides, the CDR3 is TGTGCCAGCAGTGATTCTAGCGGTAGTGGCGAGCAGTACTTC.

The chain recombines TRBV2 with TRBJ2-3; D is perhaps TRBD1 (5 bases). Germline values: CDR1 SNHLY, CDR2 FYNNEI. V was clipped by 6 bases and J by 1 base, with 14 bases between them. CDR3 length: 15 residues. Here the CDR3 reads CASSPDRLGTDTQYF. The CDR3 DNA follows: TGTGCCAGCAGCCCTGACAGACTGGGCACAGATACGCAGTATTTT.

There are a few counts of this clone. This chain uses TRBV5-6 with TRBJ2-7; D is possibly TRBD1 (7 bases). The V gene lost 4 bases and the J gene lost 2 bases, with 13 bases spanning the gap. The CDR3 totals 14 residues. Germline assignment: CDR1 SGHDT and CDR2 YYEEEE. CDR3 sequence (DNA): TGTGCCAGCAGCCCAGGGGGGTCAGCCTACGAGCAGTACTTC. Translated: CASSPGGSAYEQYF.

V and J are TRBV4-1 and TRBJ1-2; the match to TRBD1 covers 9 bases. Germline CDR1 is MGHRA and CDR2 is YSYEKL. CDR3 size: 12 residues. The trim removed 5 bases at V and 8 bases at J, leaving 3 bases unmatched. The CDR3 region has the DNA TGCGCCAGCAGCGTGGACAGGGGAGGCTACACCTTC. Amino acid sequence: CASSVDRGGYTF.

The V call is TRBV12-5, the J call TRBJ1-5; 10 bases map to TRBD1. The length of the CDR3 is 19 residues. Germline CDR1 is LGHNT and CDR2 is FRNRAP. The V segment lost 8 bases and the J segment 0 bases; nucleotides outside the gene matches: 16. The CDR3 protein is CASLTSTGGQGYSNQPQHF. The CDR3 DNA follows: TGTGCTAGTTTGACCTCGACAGGGGGCCAAGGGTATAGCAATCAGCCCCAGCATTTT.

The chain combines TRBV5-8 with TRBJ2-2; 9 bases line up with TRBD2. V shed 7 bases, J shed 6 bases, and the junction held 10 bases outside the gene matches. The length of the CDR3 is 15 residues. Germline values: CDR1 SGHTS, CDR2 YDEGEE. CDR3 in amino acids: CASPVPGTSSGELFF. The CDR3, as DNA: TGTGCCAGCCCAGTCCCCGGGACTAGCTCCGGGGAGCTGTTTTTT. Full variable domain (outside the CDR3, taken from reference TRBV5-8 and TRBJ2-2): EAGVTQSPTHLIKTRGQQATLRCSPISGHTSVYWYQQALGLGLQFLLWYDEGEERNRGNFPPRFSGRQFPNYSSELNVNALELEDSALYLCASPVPGTSSGELFFGEGSRLTVL.

The chain recombines TRBV5-7 with TRBJ2-5, with D maybe TRBD2 (6 bases). Being an ORF, TRBV5-7 has a function that is uncertain. V lost 2 bases to trimming and J lost 0 bases, with 20 bases between them. The CDR3 runs to 18 residues. CDR3 in DNA: TGTGCCAGCAGCTTTGGGTCGGTGGTAGCGGACAACCAAGAGACCCAGTACTTC. Translating it yields CASSFGSVVADNQETQYF.

The chain uses TRBV4-1 and TRBJ1-3, with D perhaps matching TRBD1 (6 bases). The CDR3 totals 15 residues. Germline CDR1 reads MGHRA; CDR2 reads YSYEKL. The V gene lost 3 bases and the J gene lost 5 bases, with 14 bases spanning the gap. For the CDR3, the DNA is TGCGCCAGCAGCCAGCTGGACAGTTTCCGAAACACCATATATTTT. This gives the protein CASSQLDSFRNTIYF.

This chain links TRBV9 with TRBJ1-6, with D perhaps matching TRBD1 (6 bases). Germline lookup yields CDR1 SGDLS and CDR2 YYNGEE. This CDR3 has 17 amino acids. V lost 4 bases, J lost 3 bases, and 17 bases lay in between. The CDR3 coding sequence is TGTGCCAGCAGCCTCCGGGACACCGCCAACTATAATTCACCCCTCCACTTT. Its protein product is CASSLRDTANYNSPLHF.

In this sample, this clone turned up a few times. This sequence joins TRBV5-4 and TRBJ2-3; D uncertain. V was trimmed by 3 bases and J by 4 bases, leaving 15 bases between them. Germline-derived CDR1 and CDR2 are SGHNT and YYREEE (reference sequence). The CDR3 covers 15 residues. The CDR3 coding sequence is TGTGCCAGCAGCTCCGACCCGAATCCCGCAGATACGCAGTATTTT. As protein: CASSSDPNPADTQYF.

This chain connects TRBV6-5 to TRBJ2-7; tentative D call: TRBD2 (5 bases). The CDR3 contains 15 residues. Germline V gives CDR1 MNHEY, CDR2 SVGAGI. V shed 4 bases and J shed 0 bases, with 13 bases lying between them. As DNA, the CDR3 is TGTGCCAGCAGTTCCACCCCCACTAGCTCCTACGAGCAGTACTTC. Translated: CASSSTPTSSYEQYF.

V is TRBV7-9 and J is TRBJ1-2; no firm D call. In germline, CDR1 is SEHNR, CDR2 FQNEAQ (reference sequence). Trimming left V 1 base short and J 11 bases short, with 8 bases between. The CDR3 spans 11 residues. The CDR3: CASSLGELYTF. CDR3 nucleotides: TGTGCCAGCAGCTTAGGCGAGCTTTACACCTTC.

The chain carries TRBV10-3 and TRBJ1-2, with TRBD1 matching 9 bases. The length of the CDR3 is 14 residues. CDR1 and CDR2 from the germline V gene are ENHRY and SYGVKD. V shed 4 bases, J shed 3 bases, and the junction held 3 bases outside the gene matches. For the CDR3, the DNA is TGTGCCATCAGTGGGGACAGGGTTGACTATGGCTACACCTTC. Its protein is CAISGDRVDYGYTF.

The rearrangement links TRBV5-6 to TRBJ2-1, with D perhaps matching TRBD2 (6 bases). Germline loops: CDR1 SGHDT, CDR2 YYEEEE. This CDR3 has 15 amino acids. V dropped 0 bases and J dropped 4 bases, with 11 bases sitting between them. The CDR3 DNA reads TGTGCCAGCAGCTTGGGGGCGGGGCCGTACAATGAGCAGTTCTTC. Protein product: CASSLGAGPYNEQFF.